The 7 T cell receptor beta chains below were found in one sample sequenced in a study of siplizumab effects on memory and regulatory T cells. Repertoires were generated with immunoSEQ multiplex PCR, while TCRdb's copy carries only in-frame clones and drops some. The repertoire holds approximately 100,000 clones, with 93% as singletons. Sequencing was carried out using non-Treg CD4+ T cells sorted from blood. Receptors were obtained from a human donor in good health.

This clone was seen a single time. J is TRBJ1-5 and V is TRBV5-6, with 7 bases aligning to TRBD1. The CDR3 consists of 17 residues. CDR1 is SGHDT, CDR2 YYEEEE, per germline. With 0 bases clipped from V and 0 bases from J, the junction kept 6 bases outside the gene matches. The CDR3 loop is CASSLVGTADSNQPQHF. DNA for the CDR3: TGTGCCAGCAGCTTGGTTGGGACAGCAGATAGCAATCAGCCCCAGCATTTT. The full variable domain, with the rest looked up from reference TRBV5-6 and TRBJ1-5, is DAGVTQSPTHLIKTRGQQVTLRCSPKSGHDTVSWYQQALGQGPQFIFQYYEEEERQRGNFPDRFSGHQFPNYSSELNVNALLLGDSALYLCASSLVGTADSNQPQHFGDGTRLSIL.

The rearrangement uses TRBV28 and TRBJ1-3; weak D call: TRBD1 (6 bases). V was cut by 5 bases and J by 0 bases, with 14 bases left in between. The CDR3 contains 16 residues. Germline V gene data show CDR1 as MDHEN and CDR2 as SYDVKM. CDR3 in DNA: TGTGCCAGCAGTCTAGGGGGGGGCGGCTCTGGAAACACCATATATTTT. Translated, it gives CASSLGGGGSGNTIYF. The full variable domain, its missing parts supplied by reference TRBV28 and TRBJ1-3, is DVKVTQSSRYLVKRTGEKVFLECVQDMDHENMFWYRQDPGLGLRLIYFSYDVKMKEKGDIPEGYSVSREKKERFSLILESASTNQTSMYLCASSLGGGGSGNTIYFGEGSWLTVV.

The J gene is TRBJ2-3, the V gene TRBV15; D gene unclear. Deletions cut 4 bases from V and 0 bases from J, with 8 bases between. Germline V lookup: CDR1 LNHNV, CDR2 YYDKDF (reference sequence). CDR3 length: 14 residues. The CDR3 DNA sequence: TGTGCCACCAGCACGCAGGAAAGCACAGATACGCAGTATTTT. This translates into CATSTQESTDTQYF.

CDR3 sequence: CASSLDLEQFF. Written as DNA, the CDR3 is TGTGCCAGCAGCCTAGACCTCGAGCAGTTCTTC. This chain links TRBV5-4 with TRBJ2-1, with D uncertain. The CDR3 has 11 amino acids. Germline-derived CDR1 and CDR2 are SGHNT and YYREEE (reference sequence). V was pared by 4 bases and J by 10 bases, with 9 bases between. The complete variable domain, with remaining parts taken from reference TRBV5-4 and TRBJ2-1, reads ETGVTQSPTHLIKTRGQQVTLRCSSQSGHNTVSWYQQALGQGPQFIFQYYREEENGRGNFPPRFSGLQFPNYSSELNVNALELDDSALYLCASSLDLEQFFGPGTRLTVL.

A single count supports this clone. The chain couples TRBV4-2 to TRBJ1-2; D possibly corresponds to TRBD1 (5 bases). Germline V lookup: CDR1 LGHNA, CDR2 YNFKEQ. The CDR3 consists of 17 residues. The V end lost 3 bases, the J end lost 4 bases, and 21 bases lay between the germline ends. CDR3 coding DNA: TGTGCCAGCAGCCAGCCGGCAACAGGAACCTACATCTATGGCTACACCTTC. It yields the protein CASSQPATGTYIYGYTF.

The chain is built from TRBV6-1 and TRBJ2-7; 7 positions match TRBD1. After removal of 4 bases from V and 3 bases from J, the junction contained 6 bases not matched to a gene. Germline CDR1 and CDR2: MNHNS and SASEGT. This CDR3 is built from 14 residues. The CDR3 spells CASSARDRYYEQYF. As DNA, the CDR3 is TGTGCCAGCAGTGCCCGGGACAGATACTACGAGCAGTACTTC.

The chain recombines TRBV18 with TRBJ1-5; the D is unclear. The CDR3 runs 14 residues. The V end was cut by 3 bases, the J end by 4 bases, with 10 bases between. The germline V gene has CDR1 KGHSH and CDR2 LQKENI. DNA of the CDR3: TGTGCCAGCTCACCCGGGCAGACGAATCAGCCCCAGCATTTT. Amino acids: CASSPGQTNQPQHF.